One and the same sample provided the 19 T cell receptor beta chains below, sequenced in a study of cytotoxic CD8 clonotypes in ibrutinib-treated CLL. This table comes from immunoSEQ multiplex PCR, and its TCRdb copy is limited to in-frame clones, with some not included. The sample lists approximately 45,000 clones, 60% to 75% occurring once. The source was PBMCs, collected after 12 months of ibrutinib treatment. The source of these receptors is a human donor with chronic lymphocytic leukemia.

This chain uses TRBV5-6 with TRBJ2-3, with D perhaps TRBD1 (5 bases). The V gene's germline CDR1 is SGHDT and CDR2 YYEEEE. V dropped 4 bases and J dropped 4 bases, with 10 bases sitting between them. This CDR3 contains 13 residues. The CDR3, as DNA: TGTGCCAGCAGCAAAACAGGAGCAGATACGCAGTATTTT. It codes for CASSKTGADTQYF.

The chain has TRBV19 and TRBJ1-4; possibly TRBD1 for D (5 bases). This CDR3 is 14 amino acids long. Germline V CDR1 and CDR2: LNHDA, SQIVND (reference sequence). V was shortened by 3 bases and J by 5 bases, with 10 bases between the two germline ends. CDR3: CASSIGQGNEKLFF. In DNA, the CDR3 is TGTGCCAGTAGTATCGGTCAGGGAAATGAAAAACTGTTTTTT.

CDR3 in DNA: TGTGCCAGTAGTATAGATTCGGACGGAACGAAAGGCTACACCTTC. Amino acids: CASSIDSDGTKGYTF. The genes are TRBV19 and TRBJ1-2; no reliable D call. This CDR3 has 15 residues. Germline CDR1 LNHDA, CDR2 SQIVND (reference sequence). Trimming cost V 0 bases and J 8 bases, with 16 bases left between them.

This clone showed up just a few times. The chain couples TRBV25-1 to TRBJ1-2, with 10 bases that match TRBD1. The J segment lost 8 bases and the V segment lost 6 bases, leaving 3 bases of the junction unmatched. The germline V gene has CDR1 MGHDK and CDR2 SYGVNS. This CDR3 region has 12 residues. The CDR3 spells CASRGTGEGYTF. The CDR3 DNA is TGTGCCAGCAGGGGGACAGGGGAAGGCTACACCTTC.

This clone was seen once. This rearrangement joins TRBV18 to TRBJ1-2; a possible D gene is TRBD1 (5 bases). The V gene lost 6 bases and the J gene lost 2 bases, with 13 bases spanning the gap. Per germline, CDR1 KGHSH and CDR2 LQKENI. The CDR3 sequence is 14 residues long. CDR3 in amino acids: CASSPGAGNYGYTF. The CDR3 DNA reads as TGTGCCAGCTCCCCCGGCGCAGGGAACTATGGCTACACCTTC. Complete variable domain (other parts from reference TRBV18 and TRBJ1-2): NAGVMQNPRHLVRRRGQEARLRCSPMKGHSHVYWYRQLPEEGLKFMVYLQKENIIDESGMPKERFSAEFPKEGPSILRIQQVVRGDSAAYFCASSPGAGNYGYTFGSGTRLTVV.

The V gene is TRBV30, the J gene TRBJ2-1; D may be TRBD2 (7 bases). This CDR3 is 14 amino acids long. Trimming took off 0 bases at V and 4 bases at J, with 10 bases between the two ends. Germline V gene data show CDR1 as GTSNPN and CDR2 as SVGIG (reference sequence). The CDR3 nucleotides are TGTGCCTGGAGTGTAGGGGGGGGATACAATGAGCAGTTCTTC. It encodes CAWSVGGGYNEQFF.

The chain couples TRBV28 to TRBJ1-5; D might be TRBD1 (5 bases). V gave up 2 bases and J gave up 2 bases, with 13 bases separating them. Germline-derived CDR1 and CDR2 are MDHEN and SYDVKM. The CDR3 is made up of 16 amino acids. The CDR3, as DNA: TGTGCCAGCAGTTTAGGGAGGGACTGGGGCAATCAGCCCCAGCATTTT. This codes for CASSLGRDWGNQPQHF.

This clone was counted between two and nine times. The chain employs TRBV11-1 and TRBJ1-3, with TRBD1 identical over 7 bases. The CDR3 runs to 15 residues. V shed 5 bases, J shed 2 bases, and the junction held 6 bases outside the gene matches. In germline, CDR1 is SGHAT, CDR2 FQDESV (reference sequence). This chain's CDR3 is CASSRDRVTGNTIYF. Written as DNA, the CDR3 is TGTGCCAGCAGCCGAGACAGGGTAACTGGAAACACCATATATTTT.

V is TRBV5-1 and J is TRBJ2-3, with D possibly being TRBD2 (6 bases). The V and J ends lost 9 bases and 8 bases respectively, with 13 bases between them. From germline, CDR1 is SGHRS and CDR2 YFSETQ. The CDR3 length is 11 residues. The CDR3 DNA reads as TGCGCCATCATCGGGGGACCTACGCAGTATTTT. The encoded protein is CAIIGGPTQYF.

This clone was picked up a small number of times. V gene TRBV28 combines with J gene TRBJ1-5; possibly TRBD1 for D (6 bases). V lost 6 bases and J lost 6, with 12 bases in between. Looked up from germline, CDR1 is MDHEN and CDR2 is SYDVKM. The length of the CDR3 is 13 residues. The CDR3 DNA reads TGTGCCAGCAGGGACAGTGGGCCTCAGCCCCAGCATTTT. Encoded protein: CASRDSGPQPQHF.

The chain's CDR3 is CASSPPRDNTYEQYF. Written as DNA, the CDR3 is TGCGCCAGCAGCCCGCCCCGGGACAACACCTACGAGCAGTACTTC. This chain connects TRBV5-1 to TRBJ2-7; possibly TRBD1 for D (6 bases). The CDR3 has 15 residues. V lost 4 bases to trimming and J lost 2 bases, with 16 bases between them. Germline V lookup: CDR1 SGHRS, CDR2 YFSETQ. Supplemented by reference TRBV5-1 and TRBJ2-7, the full variable domain reads KAGVTQTPRYLIKTRGQQVTLSCSPISGHRSVSWYQQTPGQGLQFLFEYFSETQRNKGNFPGRFSGRQFSNSRSEMNVSTLELGDSALYLCASSPPRDNTYEQYFGPGTRLTVT.

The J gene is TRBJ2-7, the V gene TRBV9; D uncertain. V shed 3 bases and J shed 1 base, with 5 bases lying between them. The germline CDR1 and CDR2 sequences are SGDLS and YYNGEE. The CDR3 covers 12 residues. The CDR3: CASSGVSYEQYF. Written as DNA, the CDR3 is TGTGCCAGCAGCGGGGTGTCCTACGAGCAGTACTTC.

CDR3 DNA sequence: TGTGCCACCGGACAAGGAGACTACGAGCAGTACTTC. It translates to CATGQGDYEQYF. The V call is TRBV19, the J call TRBJ2-7, with D perhaps matching TRBD1 (5 bases). CDR1 LNHDA and CDR2 SQIVND come from the germline V gene (reference sequence). This CDR3 is 12 amino acids long. Trimming cost V 10 bases and J 3 bases, with 13 bases left between them.

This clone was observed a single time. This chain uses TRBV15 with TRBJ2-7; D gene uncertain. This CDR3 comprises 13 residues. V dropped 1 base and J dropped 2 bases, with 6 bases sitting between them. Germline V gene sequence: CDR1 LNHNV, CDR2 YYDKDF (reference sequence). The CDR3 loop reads CATSRGRTYEQYF. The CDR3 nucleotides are TGTGCCACCAGCAGAGGCCGGACCTACGAGCAGTACTTC.

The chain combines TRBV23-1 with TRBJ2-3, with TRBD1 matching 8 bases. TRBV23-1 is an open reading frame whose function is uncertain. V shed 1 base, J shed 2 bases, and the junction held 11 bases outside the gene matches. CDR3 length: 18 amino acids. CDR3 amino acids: CASSQYKARGRITDTQYF. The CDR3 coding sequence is TGCGCCAGCAGTCAATACAAAGCCAGGGGGCGCATCACAGATACGCAGTATTTT.

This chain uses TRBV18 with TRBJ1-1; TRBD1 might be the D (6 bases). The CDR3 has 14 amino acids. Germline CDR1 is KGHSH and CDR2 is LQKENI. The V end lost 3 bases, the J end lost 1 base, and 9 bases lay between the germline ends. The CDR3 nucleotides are TGTGCCAGCTCACCGGCACAGGGGAACACTGAAGCTTTCTTT. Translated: CASSPAQGNTEAFF. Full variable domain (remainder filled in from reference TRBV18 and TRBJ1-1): NAGVMQNPRHLVRRRGQEARLRCSPMKGHSHVYWYRQLPEEGLKFMVYLQKENIIDESGMPKERFSAEFPKEGPSILRIQQVVRGDSAAYFCASSPAQGNTEAFFGQGTRLTVV.

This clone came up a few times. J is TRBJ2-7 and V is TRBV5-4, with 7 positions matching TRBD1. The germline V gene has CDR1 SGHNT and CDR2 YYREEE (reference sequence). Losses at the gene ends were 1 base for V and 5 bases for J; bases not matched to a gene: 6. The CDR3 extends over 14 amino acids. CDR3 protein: CASSLRTGPNEQYF. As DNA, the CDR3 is TGTGCCAGCAGCTTGAGGACAGGTCCCAACGAGCAGTACTTC.

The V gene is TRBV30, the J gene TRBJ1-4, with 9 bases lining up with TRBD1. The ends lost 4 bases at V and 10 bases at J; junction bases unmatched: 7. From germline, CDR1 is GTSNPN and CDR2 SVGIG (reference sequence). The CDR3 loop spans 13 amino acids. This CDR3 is CAWTSGQGRKLFF. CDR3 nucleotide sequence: TGTGCCTGGACTTCTGGACAGGGGAGAAAACTGTTTTTT.

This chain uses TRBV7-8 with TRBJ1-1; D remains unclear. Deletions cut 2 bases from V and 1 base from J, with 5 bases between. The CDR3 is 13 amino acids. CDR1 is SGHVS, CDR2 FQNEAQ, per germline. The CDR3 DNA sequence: TGTGCCAGCAGCTTAATAAAGAACACTGAAGCTTTCTTT. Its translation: CASSLIKNTEAFF.